These 10 T cell receptor beta chains originate from one sample sequenced in a study of blood T cell repertoires in COVID-19. TCRdb's table, derived via immunoSEQ multiplex PCR, lists solely in-frame clones and lacks some. The sample consists of hundreds of thousands of clones, about 85% of them appearing once. Sequenced input: peripheral blood. All receptors derive from a man aged 18 to 30 with active or convalescent COVID-19.

This chain uses TRBV6-6 with TRBJ1-2, with TRBD1 matching 9 bases. Germline CDR1 and CDR2: MNHNY and SVGAGI (reference sequence). CDR3 size: 15 residues. V shed 5 bases and J 1 base; nucleotides not matched to a gene: 5. Written as DNA, the CDR3 is TGTGCCAGCAGTACCGGGACAGGGAATAACTATGGCTACACCTTC. Translated: CASSTGTGNNYGYTF.

The V call is TRBV28, the J call TRBJ2-1; D call uncertain. Trimming shortened V by 7 bases and J by 6 bases, and 16 bases separated the two germline ends. Per the germline V gene, CDR1 is MDHEN and CDR2 is SYDVKM. CDR3 length: 14 residues. CDR3 coding DNA: TGTGCCAGCATTCCTCTGGGCCCTGGCAATGAGCAGTTCTTC. Translated, it gives CASIPLGPGNEQFF. The whole variable domain, filled in from reference TRBV28 and TRBJ2-1, reads DVKVTQSSRYLVKRTGEKVFLECVQDMDHENMFWYRQDPGLGLRLIYFSYDVKMKEKGDIPEGYSVSREKKERFSLILESASTNQTSMYLCASIPLGPGNEQFFGPGTRLTVL.

V gene TRBV6-2 or TRBV6-3 combines with J gene TRBJ1-2; 7 bases align to TRBD1. CDR3 size: 16 residues. The germline V gene has CDR1 MNHEY and CDR2 SVGEGT. J lost 8 bases, V lost 3 bases, and 15 bases had no gene match. The CDR3: CASSYIGRPTGDGYTF. The DNA for the CDR3 is TGTGCCAGCAGTTATATCGGTCGACCCACAGGGGACGGCTACACCTTC.

The chain combines TRBV13 with TRBJ2-2; D is perhaps TRBD2 (5 bases). From germline, CDR1 is PRHDT and CDR2 FYEKMQ (reference sequence). V dropped 3 bases and J dropped 6 bases, with 8 bases sitting between them. The CDR3 extends over 13 amino acids. CDR3 sequence: CASSLGAAGELFF. In DNA form, the CDR3 reads TGTGCCAGCAGCTTGGGAGCCGCCGGGGAGCTGTTTTTT. Full variable domain (missing parts from reference TRBV13 and TRBJ2-2): AAGVIQSPRHLIKEKRETATLKCYPIPRHDTVYWYQQGPGQDPQFLISFYEKMQSDKGSIPDRFSAQQFSDYHSELNMSSLELGDSALYFCASSLGAAGELFFGEGSRLTVL.

The chain combines TRBV14 with TRBJ1-1; 8 bases line up with TRBD1. J lost 1 base, V lost 1 base, and 5 bases had no gene match. Per the germline V gene, CDR1 is SGHDN and CDR2 is FVKESK. This CDR3 has 16 amino acids. This CDR3 reads CASSQVLGTGNTEAFF. The CDR3 DNA reads TGTGCCAGCAGCCAAGTCCTCGGGACAGGGAACACTGAAGCTTTCTTT.

The J gene is TRBJ2-2, the V gene TRBV5-1; D might be TRBD1 or TRBD2, each matching 5 bases. Germline CDR1 is SGHRS and CDR2 is YFSETQ. V lost 4 bases, J lost 6 bases, and 10 bases lay in between. The CDR3 has 13 amino acids. DNA for the CDR3: TGCGCCAGCAGCCTGGGGGAGCCCGGGGAGCTGTTTTTT. This encodes CASSLGEPGELFF.

The chain employs TRBV19 and TRBJ1-5; D not certain. The V gene's germline CDR1 is LNHDA and CDR2 SQIVND (reference sequence). This CDR3 has 13 residues. The ends were cut back, 5 bases at V and 3 bases at J, with 8 bases in the middle. This CDR3 is CASSEGNNQPQHF. The CDR3, as DNA: TGTGCCAGTAGTGAGGGTAACAATCAGCCCCAGCATTTT.

DNA for the CDR3: TGTGCCAGCACTCTACCGCGCATCTTGGGGGCGGGTGGCTACACCTTC. Protein sequence: CASTLPRILGAGGYTF. The V call is TRBV6-6, the J call TRBJ1-2, with a weak D call TRBD1 (6 bases). CDR3 size: 16 residues. The ends were cut back, 7 bases at V and 7 bases at J, with 25 bases in the middle. Germline V gene sequence: CDR1 MNHNY, CDR2 SVGAGI (reference sequence).

The chain carries TRBV29-1 and TRBJ1-2; 7 bases match TRBD1. Germline CDR1 SQVTM, CDR2 ANQGSEA. The CDR3 has 14 residues. V dropped 7 bases and J dropped 2; count of bases not matched to a gene: 10. The CDR3 protein is CSGRQGESNYGYTF. Written as DNA, the CDR3 is TGCAGCGGTAGGCAGGGGGAATCCAACTATGGCTACACCTTC.

The rearrangement uses TRBV9 and TRBJ2-7, with a tentative D call TRBD1 (6 bases). Germline loops: CDR1 SGDLS, CDR2 YYNGEE. V lost 3 bases, J lost 3 bases, and 16 bases lay in between. The CDR3 spans 15 residues. Written as DNA, the CDR3 is TGTGCCAGCAGCGCGACCTCGGGACAACTCTACGAGCAGTACTTC. It yields the protein CASSATSGQLYEQYF. Supplemented by reference TRBV9 and TRBJ2-7, the full variable domain reads DSGVTQTPKHLITATGQRVTLRCSPRSGDLSVYWYQQSLDQGLQFLIQYYNGEERAKGNILERFSAQQFPDLHSELNLSSLELGDSALYFCASSATSGQLYEQYFGPGTRLTVT.